This T cell receptor beta chain was captured in a study of T cell responses to AZD1222 COVID-19 vaccine. The study's findings and limits: Sampling that yielded the repertoires occurred only after the peak T cell response. The study identified only five to seven AZD1222 recipients as seropositive at baseline. Increased Spike-specific TCR breadth and depth were observed after two AZD1222 doses.

Data came from immunoSEQ multiplex PCR; TCRdb stores just in-frame clones and leaves some out. The table shows approximately 190,000 clones, with under 95% occurring only once. A remark on this clone: The antigen remains unidentified.

This TCR derives from an adult who received the AZD1222 COVID-19 vaccine. The sequenced sample was peripheral blood, obtained 28 days after the second AZD1222 dose.

CDR3 protein: CASSLRGWQGLFYEQFF. The DNA for the CDR3 is TGTGCCAGCAGCTTAAGGGGTTGGCAGGGACTTTTCTATGAGCAGTTCTTC. V and J are TRBV7-2 and TRBJ2-1; possibly TRBD2 for D (6 bases). Per germline, CDR1 SGHTA and CDR2 FQGNSA. Between the trimmed V and J ends, which lost 2 bases and 8 bases, there was a span of 22 bases. The CDR3 is made up of 17 amino acids.